This T cell receptor (beta chain) came from a study of blood T cell repertoires in COVID-19. Measured with immunoSEQ multiplex PCR; TCRdb has only the in-frame clones, and not every one. The sample holds 250,000 to 300,000 clones; around 84% are singletons and the top ten take 15% to 18%. Residents of about 25 US areas, aged roughly 18 to 89 years, made up the participants. Participant-reported clinical history was the basis for cohort assignment. This CDR3 is built from 14 residues. The V and J ends lost 1 base and 5 bases, in that order; junction bases with no gene match: 3. Germline V CDR1 and CDR2: SGHTS, YDEGEE.

This TCR was recovered from a man younger than 35 who had recovered from COVID-19. The sample comprised PBMCs or T cells enriched from blood (not recorded which). The rearrangement uses TRBV5-8 and TRBJ1-1, with 9 bases aligning to TRBD1. The CDR3 sequence is CASSLRDRVTEAFF. CDR3 DNA sequence: TGTGCCAGCAGCTTGAGGGACAGGGTTACTGAAGCTTTCTTT.